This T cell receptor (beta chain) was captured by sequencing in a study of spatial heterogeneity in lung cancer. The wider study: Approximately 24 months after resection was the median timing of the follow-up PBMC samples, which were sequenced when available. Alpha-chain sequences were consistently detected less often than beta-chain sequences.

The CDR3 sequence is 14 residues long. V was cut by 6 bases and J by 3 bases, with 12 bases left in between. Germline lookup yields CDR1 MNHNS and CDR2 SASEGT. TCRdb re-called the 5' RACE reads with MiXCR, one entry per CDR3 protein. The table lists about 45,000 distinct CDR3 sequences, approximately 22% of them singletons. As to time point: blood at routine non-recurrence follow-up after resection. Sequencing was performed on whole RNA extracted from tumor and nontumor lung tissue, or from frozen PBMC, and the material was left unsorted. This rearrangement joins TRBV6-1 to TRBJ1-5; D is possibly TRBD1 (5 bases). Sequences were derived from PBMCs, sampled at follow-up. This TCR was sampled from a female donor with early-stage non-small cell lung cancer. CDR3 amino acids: CASSQRDSNQPQHF. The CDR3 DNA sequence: TGTGCCAGCAGCCAGCGGGACTCCAATCAGCCCCAGCATTTT.